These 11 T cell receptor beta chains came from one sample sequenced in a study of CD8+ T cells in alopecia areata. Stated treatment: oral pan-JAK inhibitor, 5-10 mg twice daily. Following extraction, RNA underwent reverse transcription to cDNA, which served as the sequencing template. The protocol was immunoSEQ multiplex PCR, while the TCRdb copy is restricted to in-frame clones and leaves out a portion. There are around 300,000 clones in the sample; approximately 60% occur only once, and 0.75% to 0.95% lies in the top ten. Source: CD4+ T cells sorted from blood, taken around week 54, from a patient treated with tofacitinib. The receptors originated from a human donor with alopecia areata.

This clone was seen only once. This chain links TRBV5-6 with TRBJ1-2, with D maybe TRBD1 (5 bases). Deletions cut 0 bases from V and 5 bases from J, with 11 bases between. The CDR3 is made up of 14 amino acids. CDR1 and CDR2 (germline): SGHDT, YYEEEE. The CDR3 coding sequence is TGTGCCAGCAGCTTGGCCACGGGGGAATATGGCTACACCTTC. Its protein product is CASSLATGEYGYTF. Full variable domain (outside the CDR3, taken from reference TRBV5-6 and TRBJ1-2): DAGVTQSPTHLIKTRGQQVTLRCSPKSGHDTVSWYQQALGQGPQFIFQYYEEEERQRGNFPDRFSGHQFPNYSSELNVNALLLGDSALYLCASSLATGEYGYTFGSGTRLTVV.

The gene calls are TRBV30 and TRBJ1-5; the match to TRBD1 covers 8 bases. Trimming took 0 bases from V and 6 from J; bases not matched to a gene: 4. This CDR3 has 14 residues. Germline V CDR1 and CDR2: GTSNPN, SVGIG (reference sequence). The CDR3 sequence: CAWSVQGVGQPQHF. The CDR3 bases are TGTGCCTGGAGTGTACAGGGGGTAGGTCAGCCCCAGCATTTT.

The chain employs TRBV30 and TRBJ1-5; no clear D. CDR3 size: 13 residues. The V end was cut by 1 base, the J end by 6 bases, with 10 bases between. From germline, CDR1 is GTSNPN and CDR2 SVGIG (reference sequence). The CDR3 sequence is CAWSAKGSQPQHF. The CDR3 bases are TGTGCCTGGAGTGCGAAGGGAAGTCAGCCCCAGCATTTT. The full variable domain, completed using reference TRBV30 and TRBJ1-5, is SQTIHQWPATLVQPVGSPLSLECTVEGTSNPNLYWYRQAAGRGLQLLFYSVGIGQISSEVPQNLSASRPQDRQFILSSKKLLLSDSGFYLCAWSAKGSQPQHFGDGTRLSIL.

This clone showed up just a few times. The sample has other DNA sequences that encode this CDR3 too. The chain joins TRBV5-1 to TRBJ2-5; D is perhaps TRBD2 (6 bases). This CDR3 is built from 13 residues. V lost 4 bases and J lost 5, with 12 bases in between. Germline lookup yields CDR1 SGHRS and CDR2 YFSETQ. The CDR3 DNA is TGCGCCAGCAGCGTGGGGACTGCGGAGACCCAGTACTTC. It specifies CASSVGTAETQYF.

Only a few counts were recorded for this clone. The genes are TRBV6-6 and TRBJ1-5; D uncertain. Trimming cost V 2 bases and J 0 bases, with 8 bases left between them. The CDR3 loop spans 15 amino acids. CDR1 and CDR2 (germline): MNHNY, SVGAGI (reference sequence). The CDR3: CASSYSGNSNQPQHF. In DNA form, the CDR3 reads TGTGCCAGCAGTTACAGTGGTAATAGCAATCAGCCCCAGCATTTT.

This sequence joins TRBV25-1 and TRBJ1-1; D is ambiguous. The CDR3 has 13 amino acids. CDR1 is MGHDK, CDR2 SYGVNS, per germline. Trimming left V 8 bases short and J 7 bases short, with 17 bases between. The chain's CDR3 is CASQQSLVGEAFF. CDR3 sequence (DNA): TGTGCCAGCCAACAGTCCTTAGTGGGTGAAGCTTTCTTT.

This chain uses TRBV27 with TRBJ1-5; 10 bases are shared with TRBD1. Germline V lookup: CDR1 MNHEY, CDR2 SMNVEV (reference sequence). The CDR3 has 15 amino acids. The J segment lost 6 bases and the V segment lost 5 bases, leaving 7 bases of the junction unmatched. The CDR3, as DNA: TGTGCCAGCAGTCGGGACAGGGGTTTTGGTCAGCCCCAGCATTTT. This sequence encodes CASSRDRGFGQPQHF.

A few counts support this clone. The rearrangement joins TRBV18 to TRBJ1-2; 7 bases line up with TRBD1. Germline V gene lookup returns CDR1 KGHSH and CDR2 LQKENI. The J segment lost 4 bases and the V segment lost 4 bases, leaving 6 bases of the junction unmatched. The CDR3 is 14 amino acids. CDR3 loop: CASSLGTEGYGYTF. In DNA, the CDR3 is TGTGCCAGCTCACTGGGGACAGAGGGCTATGGCTACACCTTC.

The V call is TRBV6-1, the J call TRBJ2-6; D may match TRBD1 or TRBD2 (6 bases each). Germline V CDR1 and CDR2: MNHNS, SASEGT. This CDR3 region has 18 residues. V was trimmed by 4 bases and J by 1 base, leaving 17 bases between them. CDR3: CASSASRGRGSGANVLTF. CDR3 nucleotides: TGTGCCAGCAGTGCGAGCCGGGGGCGGGGTTCTGGGGCCAACGTCCTGACTTTC.

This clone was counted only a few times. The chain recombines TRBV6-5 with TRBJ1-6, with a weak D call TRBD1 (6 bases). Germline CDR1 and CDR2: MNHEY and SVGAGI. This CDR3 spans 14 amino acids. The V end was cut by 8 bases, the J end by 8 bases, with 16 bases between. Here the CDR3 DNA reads TGTGCCAGCGGAAGGGGGTTCGTGTATTCACCCCTCCACTTT. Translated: CASGRGFVYSPLHF.

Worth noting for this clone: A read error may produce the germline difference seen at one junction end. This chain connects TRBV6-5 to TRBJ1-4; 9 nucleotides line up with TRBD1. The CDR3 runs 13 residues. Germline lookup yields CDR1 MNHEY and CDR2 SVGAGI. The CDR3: CASSSGTLDRGNF. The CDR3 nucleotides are TGTGCCAGCAGTTCGGGGACTTTGGACAGGGGAAATTTT.